Given below is one T cell receptor beta chain in context. No antigen is known for it. This record comes from a study of shared clonotypes between healthy human individuals. Overall study results and limits: Roughly 5% was the fraction of naive CD4 clonotypes found shared across four donors.

Naive-designated CD8 cells lacked CD45RO, were positively enriched for CCR7, and omitted terminally differentiated effector memory CD45RA+ cells. The germline gives CDR1 SGHTA, CDR2 FQGTGA. The CDR3 is 13 amino acids. Trimming took off 6 bases at V and 5 bases at J, with 13 bases between the two ends. Deep-level running was used for the assay. Authors' processing steps: Because ImmunoSEQ provided only junction sequences with no quality scores, the filtering differed. Generated by immunoSEQ multiplex PCR, the TCRdb table keeps only in-frame clones and is missing some. The V and J calls and clone size are taken from that table; D and trimming were inferred from the DNA. The sample has about 2.1 million clones, over 85% seen once; the top ten hold about 1.7%.

This clonotype originated in a man between 18 and 35 years old in good health. Some clones in this sample may be carry-over from other donors' samples. Source material: naive CD8+ T cells from PBMCs. This chain connects TRBV7-3 to TRBJ1-1; a weak D match, TRBD1 (5 bases). The CDR3 DNA is TGTGCCAGCAGATCTGACAGCCGTACTGAAGCTTTCTTT. Protein sequence: CASRSDSRTEAFF.